Here is one T cell receptor beta chain with its context. This specimen belongs to a study of human T cells and chemical hapten exposure. As the library was built, unique molecular identifiers were attached to individual cDNA molecules. TCRdb re-analysed the RACE reads in MiXCR, keeping a single row per CDR3 protein. The sample holds approximately 110,000 distinct CDR3 sequences, 30% to 35% seen once. Germline CDR1 LNHDA, CDR2 SQIVND (reference sequence). This CDR3 has 14 amino acids. The trim removed 3 bases at V and 5 bases at J, leaving 6 bases unmatched. Time point here: patch test 3, about 24 weeks after DPC sensitization. Noted treatment: therapeutic diphenylcyclopropenone sensitization with weekly scalp DPC.

The clonotype comes from a man aged 40-55 years with alopecia areata. Some clones in this sample may be carry-over from other donors' samples. The rearrangement links TRBV19 to TRBJ1-1; TRBD1 agrees at 7 bases. The sequencing used whole blood, collected in connection with sensitization to the hapten diphenylcyclopropenone (DPC). DNA of the CDR3: TGTGCCAGTAGTATGGGGGACAGAGGGACTGAAGCTTTCTTT. Translated: CASSMGDRGTEAFF.